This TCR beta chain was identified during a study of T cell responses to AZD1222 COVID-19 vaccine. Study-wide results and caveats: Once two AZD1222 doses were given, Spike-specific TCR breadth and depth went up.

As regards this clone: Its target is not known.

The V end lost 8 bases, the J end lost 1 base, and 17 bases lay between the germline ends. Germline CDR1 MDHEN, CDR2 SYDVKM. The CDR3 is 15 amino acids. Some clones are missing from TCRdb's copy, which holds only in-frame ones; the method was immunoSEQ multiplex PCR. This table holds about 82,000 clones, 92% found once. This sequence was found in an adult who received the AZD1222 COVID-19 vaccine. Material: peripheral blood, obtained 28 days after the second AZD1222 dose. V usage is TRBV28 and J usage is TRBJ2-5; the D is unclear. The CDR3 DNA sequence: TGTGCCAGCCGCCTTGGCCCAGCTCCCCAAGAGACCCAGTACTTC. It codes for CASRLGPAPQETQYF.